This is a list of T cell receptor beta chains from one sample in a study of blood T cells in healthy people across ages. TCRdb processed the 5' RACE reads anew with MiXCR; each CDR3 protein has one entry. The profile covers around 1,500,000 distinct CDR3 sequences, with about 43% appearing a single time and less than 8% taken by the ten largest. Source material: blood. The receptors stem from a woman between 18 and 30 years old in good health. Both conserved end residues are trimmed from each CDR3. Fields, in order: CDR3 protein, clone size, V gene, J gene. A clone size is listed for some rows: how often the clone was seen (once, few, many), or a class if it is expanded.

ASSPLDSHKNIQY	.	TRBV18	TRBJ2-4
ASSFRRSETQY	few	TRBV27	.
ASSPQGGLGYGYT	.	TRBV4-1	TRBJ1-2
SVEDMRQGGNEQF	.	TRBV29-1	TRBJ2-1
SAVTPGTPSTDTQY	few	TRBV20-1	TRBJ2-3
SVDLTSGSDEQY	.	TRBV29-1	TRBJ2-7
AGSEIRRETQY	once	TRBV6-1	TRBJ2-3
ASSLGGPNYGYT	many	TRBV5-1	TRBJ1-2
ASSPTGASGRYEQY	.	TRBV5-1	TRBJ2-7
ASSPQGLGGANVLT	.	TRBV28	TRBJ2-6
ASRKGQGRTYEQY	few	TRBV27	TRBJ2-7
ASSVFIGGAQGPYGYT	few	TRBV9	TRBJ1-2
ASSYRAETQY	.	TRBV6-6	TRBJ2-5
ASSYRPAYEQY	.	TRBV6-5	TRBJ2-7
ASSLSRGMNTEAF	.	TRBV12-3/TRBV12-4	TRBJ1-1
ASKDFSFKEQY	few	TRBV6-5	TRBJ2-7
ASSLTPILTGDYGYT	.	TRBV7-3	TRBJ1-2
ASSLARTGELF	.	TRBV14	TRBJ2-2
ASSAGQGMVENEKLF	.	TRBV9	TRBJ1-4
SARNTGMDYGYT	few	TRBV20-1	TRBJ1-2
ASSRLVETQY	.	TRBV11-2	TRBJ2-5
SGDGGFDTEAF	few	TRBV29-1	TRBJ1-1
ASSLAGRQQSSYNEQF	.	TRBV11-2	TRBJ2-1
ASSSGLTFYEQY	.	TRBV6-5	TRBJ2-7
ASSAQVGYGYT	few	TRBV2	TRBJ1-2
ASKRSSSGANVLT	.	TRBV6-2/TRBV6-3	TRBJ2-6
ASSQTSGNTEAF	.	TRBV11-2	TRBJ1-1
SAISVGEETQY	.	TRBV20-1	TRBJ2-5
ASSLPQGSSYNEQF	.	TRBV13	TRBJ2-1
ASSSQGGSGNTIY	.	TRBV7-3	TRBJ1-3
ASSPGGRDNEQY	.	TRBV6-5	TRBJ2-5
SASGPREQY	few	TRBV20-1	TRBJ2-5
ASSQVSLSNQPQH	few	TRBV4-1	TRBJ1-5
AISEPGQRDGYT	many	TRBV10-3	TRBJ1-2
ASSLLRTGAYEQY	.	TRBV7-2	.
SFEDSVNEKLF	.	TRBV29-1	TRBJ1-4
VSRRTGLLYGYT	.	TRBV27	TRBJ1-2
ASSYTRGPRGNEQF	few	TRBV6-5	TRBJ2-1
ASTLLGNNQLQH	.	TRBV28	TRBJ1-5
ASSFLPQGENIQY	.	TRBV5-1	TRBJ2-4
ASYPGQTMGIQGEAF	.	TRBV6-1	TRBJ1-1